These 11 T cell receptor beta chains were sequenced from one sample in a study of T cells after yellow fever vaccination. One entry per CDR3 protein results from TCRdb running MiXCR on the 5' RACE reads. The sample lists 120,000 or so distinct CDR3 sequences, almost 9% occurring once. Sample: CD8+ T cells sorted from PBMCs, taken on the day of the yellow fever booster vaccination. The receptor set was obtained from a man between 18 and 35 years old who received the YFV17D yellow fever vaccine.

This clonotype was seen a few times. The gene calls are TRBV4-2 and TRBJ2-2; 7 bases match TRBD1. CDR3 length: 17 residues. The germline gives CDR1 LGHNA, CDR2 YNFKEQ. The junction had 15 bases not matched to a gene; V was cut back by 5 bases and J by 6 bases. The CDR3 DNA reads TGTGCCAGCAGCGAAGGTGACAGGGAATTCTCACCCGGGGAGCTGTTTTTT. This encodes CASSEGDREFSPGELFF.

This clonotype was observed many times. The J gene is TRBJ2-1, the V gene TRBV4-1; D may match TRBD1 or TRBD2 (5 bases each). The CDR3 extends over 13 amino acids. V shed 1 base and J shed 8 bases, with 9 bases lying between them. Germline CDR1 reads MGHRA; CDR2 reads YSYEKL. CDR3 DNA sequence: TGCGCCAGCAGCCAAGGGGACGGGGATGAGCAGTTCTTC. It is translated as CASSQGDGDEQFF.

The chain has TRBV4-2 and TRBJ2-4; D may be TRBD1 (6 bases). Per the germline V gene, CDR1 is LGHNA and CDR2 is YNFKEQ. Trimming removed 1 base at V and 0 bases at J, with 13 bases between. The CDR3 sequence is 17 residues long. CDR3 DNA sequence: TGTGCCAGCAGCCAAGCTCGGCAGGGGCCAGCCAAAAACATTCAGTACTTC. Its translation: CASSQARQGPAKNIQYF.

This clonotype was seen a handful of times. This chain uses TRBV5-1 with TRBJ2-1; D is ambiguous. V was cut by 2 bases and J by 8 bases, with 5 bases left in between. Germline CDR1 and CDR2: SGHRS and YFSETQ. The CDR3 has 11 amino acids. CDR3 sequence: CASSFSHEQFF. For the CDR3, the DNA is TGCGCCAGCAGCTTTTCGCATGAGCAGTTCTTC.

V is TRBV2 and J is TRBJ2-5, with D possibly matching TRBD2 (7 bases). V lost 7 bases and J 1 base, leaving 13 bases between the germline ends. The CDR3 contains 14 residues. The germline V gene has CDR1 SNHLY and CDR2 FYNNEI. For the CDR3, the DNA is TGTGCCAGCACCGGCGGGGGCCTCCAAGAGACCCAGTACTTC. Translation gives CASTGGGLQETQYF.

The chain combines TRBV12-3 or TRBV12-4 with TRBJ2-7, with a tentative D call TRBD1 (6 bases). Trimming cost V 6 bases and J 3 bases, with 12 bases left between them. This CDR3 has 13 amino acids. This chain's CDR3 is CASSSQGRYEQYV. In DNA, the CDR3 is TGTGCCAGCAGCTCACAGGGCCGCTACGAGCAGTACGTC.

This clonotype showed up many times. The genes are TRBV12-3 or TRBV12-4 and TRBJ2-3, with TRBD1 as a possible D gene (5 bases). The CDR3 contains 16 residues. The V end lost 6 bases, the J end lost 3 bases, and 19 bases lay between the germline ends. As DNA, the CDR3 is TGTGCCAGCAGCGCGCTTTTAGGGTCAGGGACAGATACGCAGTATTTT. This sequence encodes CASSALLGSGTDTQYF.

The V call is TRBV6-2 or TRBV6-3, the J call TRBJ2-5, with a possible D match to TRBD2 (6 bases). Germline V CDR1 and CDR2: MNHEY, SVGEGT. The CDR3 is made up of 15 amino acids. The V and J ends lost 6 bases and 1 base respectively, with 15 bases between them. The DNA for the CDR3 is TGTGCCAGCAGGGCAGTGGTAGCGGCCCAAGAGACCCAGTACTTC. Translating it yields CASRAVVAAQETQYF.

Only a few counts were recorded for this clonotype. V usage is TRBV27 and J usage is TRBJ2-7, with D tentatively TRBD2 (6 bases). The germline V and J ends were trimmed by 0 bases and 3 bases, with 12 bases remaining between them. The germline V gene encodes CDR1 MNHEY and CDR2 SMNVEV (reference sequence). This CDR3 region has 15 residues. The CDR3 here is CASSLSEGPGYEQYV. Here the CDR3 DNA reads TGTGCCAGCAGTTTATCGGAGGGTCCCGGCTACGAGCAGTACGTC.

This clonotype turned up a few times. This sequence joins TRBV12-3 or TRBV12-4 and TRBJ2-7; D call uncertain. The CDR3 consists of 13 residues. V was clipped by 6 bases and J by 6 bases, with 15 bases between them. The CDR3 protein is CASRPLMGGEQYF. In nucleotides, the CDR3 is TGTGCCAGCAGACCGCTCATGGGTGGCGAGCAGTACTTC.

The genes are TRBV7-2 and TRBJ2-6; D might be TRBD2 (5 bases). The CDR3 sequence is 16 residues long. Deletions cut 0 bases from V and 4 bases from J, with 10 bases between. CDR1 SGHTA and CDR2 FQGNSA come from the germline V gene. CDR3 sequence: CASSLASGMGANVLTF. In DNA form, the CDR3 reads TGTGCCAGCAGCTTAGCGTCGGGGATGGGGGCCAACGTCCTGACTTTC.